One and the same sample provided the 7 T cell receptor beta chains below, sequenced in a study of blood T cell repertoires in COVID-19 (dated by TCRdb to 2020 to 2021). The library was made by the immunoSEQ multiplex PCR assay. The source is immuneACCESS, and TCRdb retained only in-frame sequences with V and J called. Part of the clones is not carried over; for the studies checked, unresolved V genes explain less than half of this, and the remainder is unexplained. The sample records 150,000 to 180,000 clones, around 84% of which are singletons. Clones ranked in the top ten supply roughly 1.8% of the sample. The sample consisted of peripheral blood. The receptor set was obtained from an elderly man with acute or convalescent COVID-19.

The chain joins TRBV7-2 to TRBJ1-2; D gene unclear. This CDR3 region has 14 residues. The germline gives CDR1 SGHTA, CDR2 FQGNSA. V was cut by 0 bases and J by 3 bases, with 8 bases left in between. DNA for the CDR3: TGTGCCAGCAGCTTAGCGCACGGGGACTATGGCTACACCTTC. As protein: CASSLAHGDYGYTF.

This sequence joins TRBV3-1 (or the pseudogene TRBV3-2) and TRBJ2-1; no firm D call. Germline assignment: CDR1 LGHDT and CDR2 YNNKEL (reference sequence). The CDR3 extends over 13 amino acids. Trimming took 7 bases from V and 6 from J, leaving 13 bases between them. CDR3 nucleotide sequence: TGTGCCAGCACCCGTCGAGGCGGCAATGAGCAGTTCTTC. This codes for CASTRRGGNEQFF.

This chain links TRBV10-3 with TRBJ2-7; D perhaps matches TRBD1 (5 bases). Germline CDR1 is ENHRY and CDR2 is SYGVKD. The V gene lost 3 bases and the J gene lost 1 base, with 13 bases spanning the gap. The CDR3 totals 15 residues. CDR3 nucleotides: TGTGCCATCAGTGACTTAGGCAGGGTGTCCTACGAGCAGTACTTC. Protein sequence: CAISDLGRVSYEQYF.

This clone occurred once. The chain uses TRBV19 and TRBJ1-1, with no clear D. The CDR3 loop spans 17 amino acids. In germline, CDR1 is LNHDA, CDR2 SQIVND (reference sequence). V was shortened by 4 bases and J by 0 bases, with 18 bases between the two germline ends. CDR3 sequence reads: CASSKGPSIRLNTEAFF. CDR3 in DNA: TGTGCCAGTAGTAAAGGGCCTAGCATACGCTTGAACACTGAAGCTTTCTTT.

This clone was detected a few times. The chain joins TRBV6-6 to TRBJ1-2; D is perhaps TRBD1 (5 bases). The CDR3 consists of 15 residues. CDR1 MNHNY and CDR2 SVGAGI come from the germline V gene (reference sequence). The ends were cut back, 2 bases at V and 9 bases at J, with 19 bases in the middle. DNA for the CDR3: TGTGCCAGCAGTTACACCGGACGGGGGGAGTCTCGCTACACCTTC. Translated: CASSYTGRGESRYTF.

The chain uses TRBV18 and TRBJ2-5, with D unresolved. CDR3 size: 15 residues. Trimming removed 0 bases at V and 4 bases at J, with 12 bases between. Looked up from germline, CDR1 is KGHSH and CDR2 is LQKENI. The CDR3 bases are TGTGCCAGCTCACCACCCTCATCCCCGGGAGAGACCCAGTACTTC. This sequence encodes CASSPPSSPGETQYF.

V gene TRBV6-5 combines with J gene TRBJ2-5; 8 bases agree with TRBD1. The CDR3 runs 14 residues. The trim removed 8 bases at V and 5 bases at J, leaving 10 bases unmatched. Germline V CDR1 and CDR2: MNHEY, SVGAGI. The DNA of the CDR3 is TGTGCCAGCCAGGACAGGGCGCCGTCCGAGACCCAGTACTTC. Translation: CASQDRAPSETQYF.